This T cell receptor beta chain was recorded in a study of monozygotic twins with inflammatory bowel disease. A word on this clonotype: Its antigen is unknown.

Germline assignment: CDR1 SEHNR and CDR2 FQNEAQ (reference sequence). This CDR3 spans 15 amino acids. UMIs containing a 6-nucleotide sample barcode were added via template switching. Each of TCRalpha and TCRbeta cDNA went through two nested PCRs, lasting 16 and 9 cycles. TCRdb derives one entry per CDR3 protein from the 5' RACE reads, leaving out DNA. In total, the table holds approximately 330,000 distinct CDR3 sequences. Study results and caveats: Twin pairs that were concordant did not differ from discordant pairs in repertoire similarity, possibly from limited power.

V usage is TRBV7-9 and J usage is TRBJ1-1; TCRdb lists TRBD1, though no DNA is available to test this call. This sequence was found in a human donor with ulcerative colitis or Crohn's disease, or a healthy co-twin of an affected twin (not recorded which). The sample comprised blood. This CDR3 reads CASSRKDSVDTEAFF. Full variable domain (outside the CDR3, taken from reference TRBV7-9 and TRBJ1-1): DTGVSQNPRHKITKRGQNVTFRCDPISEHNRLYWYRQTLGQGPEFLTYFQNEAQLEKSRLLSDRFSAERPKGSFSTLEIQRTEQGDSAMYLCASSRKDSVDTEAFFGQGTRLTVV.